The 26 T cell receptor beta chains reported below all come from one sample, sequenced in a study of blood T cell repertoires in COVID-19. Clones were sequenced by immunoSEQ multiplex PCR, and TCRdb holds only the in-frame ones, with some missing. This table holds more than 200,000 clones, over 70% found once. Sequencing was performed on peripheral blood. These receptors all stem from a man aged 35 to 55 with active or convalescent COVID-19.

This CDR3 reads CASSPYYWGQTRDTEAFF. DNA of the CDR3: TGCGCCAGCAGCCCGTATTATTGGGGGCAGACGAGGGACACTGAAGCTTTCTTT. This sequence joins TRBV4-1 and TRBJ1-1, with a tentative D call TRBD1 (6 bases). With 4 bases removed from V and 3 bases from J, the gap between germline ends came to 24 bases. The CDR3 has 18 amino acids. CDR1 and CDR2 from the germline V gene are MGHRA and YSYEKL.

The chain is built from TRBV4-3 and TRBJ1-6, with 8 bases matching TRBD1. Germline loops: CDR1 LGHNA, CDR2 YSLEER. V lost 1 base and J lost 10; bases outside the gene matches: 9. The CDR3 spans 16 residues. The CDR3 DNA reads TGCGCCAGCAGCCAAGGCACAGGGGGGCCCGGGTCACCCCTCCACTTT. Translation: CASSQGTGGPGSPLHF.

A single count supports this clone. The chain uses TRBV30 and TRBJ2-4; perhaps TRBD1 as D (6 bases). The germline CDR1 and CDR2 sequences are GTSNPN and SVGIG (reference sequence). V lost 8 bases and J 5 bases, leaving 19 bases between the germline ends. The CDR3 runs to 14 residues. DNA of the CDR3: TGTGCCGGCGGACAGAGCCACGGTCAAAACATTCAGTACTTC. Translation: CAGGQSHGQNIQYF.

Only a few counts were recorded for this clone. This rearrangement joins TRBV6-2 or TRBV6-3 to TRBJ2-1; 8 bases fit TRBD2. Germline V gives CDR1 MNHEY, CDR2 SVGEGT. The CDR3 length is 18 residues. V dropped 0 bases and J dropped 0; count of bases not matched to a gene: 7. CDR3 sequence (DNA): TGTGCCAGCAGTTACTCTCGGACTAGCTTTAGCTCCTACAATGAGCAGTTCTTC. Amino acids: CASSYSRTSFSSYNEQFF.

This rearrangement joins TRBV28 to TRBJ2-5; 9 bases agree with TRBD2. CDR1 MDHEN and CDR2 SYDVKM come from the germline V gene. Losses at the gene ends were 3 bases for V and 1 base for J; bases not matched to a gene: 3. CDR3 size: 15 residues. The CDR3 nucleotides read TGTGCCAGCAGTTTCTTGACTAGCGGCCAAGAGACCCAGTACTTC. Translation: CASSFLTSGQETQYF.

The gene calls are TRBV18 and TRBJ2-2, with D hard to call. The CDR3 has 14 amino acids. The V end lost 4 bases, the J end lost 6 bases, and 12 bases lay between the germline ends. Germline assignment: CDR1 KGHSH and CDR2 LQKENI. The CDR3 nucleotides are TGTGCCAGCTCACAGAATAGCCAACCCGGGGAGCTGTTTTTT. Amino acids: CASSQNSQPGELFF.

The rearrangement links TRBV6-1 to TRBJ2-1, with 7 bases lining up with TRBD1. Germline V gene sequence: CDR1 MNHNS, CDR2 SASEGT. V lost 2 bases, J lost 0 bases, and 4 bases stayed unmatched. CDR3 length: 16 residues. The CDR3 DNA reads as TGTGCCAGCAGTGAACCGACAGGGAGCTCCTACAATGAGCAGTTCTTC. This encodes CASSEPTGSSYNEQFF.

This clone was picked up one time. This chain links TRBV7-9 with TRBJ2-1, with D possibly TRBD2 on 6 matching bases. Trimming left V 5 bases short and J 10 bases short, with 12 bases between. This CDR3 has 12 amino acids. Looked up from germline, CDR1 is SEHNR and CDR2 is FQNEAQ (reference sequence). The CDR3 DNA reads TGTGCCAGCAGCCTAACTCGGGGGGAGCAGTTCTTC. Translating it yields CASSLTRGEQFF. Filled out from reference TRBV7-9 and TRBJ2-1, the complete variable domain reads DTGVSQNPRHKITKRGQNVTFRCDPISEHNRLYWYRQTLGQGPEFLTYFQNEAQLEKSRLLSDRFSAERPKGSFSTLEIQRTEQGDSAMYLCASSLTRGEQFFGPGTRLTVL.

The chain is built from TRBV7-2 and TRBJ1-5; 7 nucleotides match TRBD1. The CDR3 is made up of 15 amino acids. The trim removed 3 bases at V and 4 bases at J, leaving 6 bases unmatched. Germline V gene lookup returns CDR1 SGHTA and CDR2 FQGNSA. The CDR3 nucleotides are TGTGCCAGCAGCTTGTCGTCAGGGGGGAATCAGCCCCAGCATTTT. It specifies CASSLSSGGNQPQHF.

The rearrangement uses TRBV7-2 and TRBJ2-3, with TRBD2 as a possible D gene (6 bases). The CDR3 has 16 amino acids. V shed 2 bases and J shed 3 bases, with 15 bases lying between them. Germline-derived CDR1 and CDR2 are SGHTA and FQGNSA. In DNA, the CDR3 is TGTGCCAGCAGCTTACAATGGGGGGTTAGTACAGATACGCAGTATTTT. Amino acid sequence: CASSLQWGVSTDTQYF.

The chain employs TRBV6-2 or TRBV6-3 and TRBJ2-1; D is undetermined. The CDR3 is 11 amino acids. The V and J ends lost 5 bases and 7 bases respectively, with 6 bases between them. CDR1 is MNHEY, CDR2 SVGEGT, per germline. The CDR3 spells CASSPQNEQFF. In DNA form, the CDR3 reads TGTGCCAGCAGTCCCCAGAATGAGCAGTTCTTC.

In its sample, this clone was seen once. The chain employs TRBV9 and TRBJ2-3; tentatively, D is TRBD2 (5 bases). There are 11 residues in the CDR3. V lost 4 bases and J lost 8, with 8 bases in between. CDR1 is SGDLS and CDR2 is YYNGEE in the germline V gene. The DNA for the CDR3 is TGTGCCAGCAGCAGGACTCTTACGCAGTATTTT. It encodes CASSRTLTQYF.

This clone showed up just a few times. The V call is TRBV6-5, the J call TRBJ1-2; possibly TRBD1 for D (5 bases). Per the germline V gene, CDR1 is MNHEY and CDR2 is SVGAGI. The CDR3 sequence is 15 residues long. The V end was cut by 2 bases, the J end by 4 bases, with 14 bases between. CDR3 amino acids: CASSYETGHPYGYTF. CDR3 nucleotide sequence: TGTGCCAGCAGTTACGAAACAGGCCATCCCTATGGCTACACCTTC.

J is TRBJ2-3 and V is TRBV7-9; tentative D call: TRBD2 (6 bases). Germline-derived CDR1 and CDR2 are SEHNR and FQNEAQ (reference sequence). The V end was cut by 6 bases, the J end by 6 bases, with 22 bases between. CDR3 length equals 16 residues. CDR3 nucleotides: TGTGCCAGCAGGGGAGGAACTACCTTATCCCAGGATACGCAGTATTTT. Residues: CASRGGTTLSQDTQYF.

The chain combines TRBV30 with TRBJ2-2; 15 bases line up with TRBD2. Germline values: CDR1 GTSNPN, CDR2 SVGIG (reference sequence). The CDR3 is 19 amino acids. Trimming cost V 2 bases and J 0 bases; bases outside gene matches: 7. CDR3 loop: CAWSPGLAGGLANTGELFF. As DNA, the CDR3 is TGTGCCTGGAGTCCGGGACTAGCGGGGGGACTGGCGAACACCGGGGAGCTGTTTTTT.

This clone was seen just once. As DNA, the CDR3 is TGTGCCAGCAGCCCGTTTAGGGCGGGCTATGGCTACACCTTC. This encodes CASSPFRAGYGYTF. The V gene is TRBV7-2, the J gene TRBJ1-2; D unclear. Germline V CDR1 and CDR2: SGHTA, FQGNSA. The V end lost 5 bases, the J end lost 4 bases, and 14 bases lay between the germline ends. This CDR3 is 14 amino acids long. Looking up the rest from reference TRBV7-2 and TRBJ1-2 gives the full variable domain: GAGVSQSPSNKVTEKGKDVELRCDPISGHTALYWYRQSLGQGLEFLIYFQGNSAPDKSGLPSDRFSAERTGGSVSTLTIQRTQQEDSAVYLCASSPFRAGYGYTFGSGTRLTVV.

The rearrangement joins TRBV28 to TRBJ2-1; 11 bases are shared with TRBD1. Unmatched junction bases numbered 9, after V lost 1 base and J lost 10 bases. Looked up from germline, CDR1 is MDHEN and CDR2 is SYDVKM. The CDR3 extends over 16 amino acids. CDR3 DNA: TGTGCCAGCAGTTTATCCCTCGGGACAGGGGGACGGGAGCAGTTCTTC. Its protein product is CASSLSLGTGGREQFF.

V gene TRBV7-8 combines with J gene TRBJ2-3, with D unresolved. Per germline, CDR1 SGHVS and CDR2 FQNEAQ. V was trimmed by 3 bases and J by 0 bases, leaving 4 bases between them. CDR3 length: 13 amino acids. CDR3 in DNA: TGTGCCAGCAGCTTCGTAAGCACAGATACGCAGTATTTT. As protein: CASSFVSTDTQYF.

The CDR3 here is CASSFRDSDTEAFF. As DNA, the CDR3 is TGCGCCAGCAGCTTTAGGGACAGCGACACTGAAGCTTTCTTT. V gene TRBV5-1 combines with J gene TRBJ1-1, with TRBD1 matching 7 bases. The CDR3 contains 14 residues. From germline, CDR1 is SGHRS and CDR2 YFSETQ. V was clipped by 2 bases and J by 3 bases; unmatched bases: 4. Full variable domain (rest looked up from reference TRBV5-1 and TRBJ1-1): KAGVTQTPRYLIKTRGQQVTLSCSPISGHRSVSWYQQTPGQGLQFLFEYFSETQRNKGNFPGRFSGRQFSNSRSEMNVSTLELGDSALYLCASSFRDSDTEAFFGQGTRLTVV.

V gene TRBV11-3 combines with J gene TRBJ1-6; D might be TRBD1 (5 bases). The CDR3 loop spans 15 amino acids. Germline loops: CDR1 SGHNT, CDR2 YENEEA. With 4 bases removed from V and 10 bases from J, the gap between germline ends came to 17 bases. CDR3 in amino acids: CASSSLPGGASPLHF. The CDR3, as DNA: TGTGCCAGCAGCTCCCTCCCCGGAGGGGCCTCACCCCTCCACTTT.

The CDR3 here is CASSQDSGSLGNEQFF. The CDR3 DNA reads as TGTGCCAGCAGCCAAGATAGCGGGAGTCTGGGGAATGAGCAGTTCTTC. The chain couples TRBV3-1 (or the pseudogene TRBV3-2) to TRBJ2-1; the match to TRBD2 covers 9 bases. V gave up 0 bases and J gave up 7 bases; unmatched junction bases: 7. Germline CDR1 reads LGHDT; CDR2 reads YNNKEL (reference sequence). The CDR3 extends over 16 amino acids.

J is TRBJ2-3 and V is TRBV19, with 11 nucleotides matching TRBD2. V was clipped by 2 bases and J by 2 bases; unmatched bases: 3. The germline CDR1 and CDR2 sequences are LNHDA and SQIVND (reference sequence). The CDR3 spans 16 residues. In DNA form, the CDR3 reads TGTGCCAGTAGTATAATACTAGCGGGAGACACAGATACGCAGTATTTT. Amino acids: CASSIILAGDTDTQYF.

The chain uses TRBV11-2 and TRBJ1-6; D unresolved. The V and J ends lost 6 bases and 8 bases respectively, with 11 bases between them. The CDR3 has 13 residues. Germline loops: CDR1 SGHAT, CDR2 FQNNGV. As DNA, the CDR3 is TGTGCCAGCAGTTACATTGAGGATTCACCCCTCCACTTT. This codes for CASSYIEDSPLHF.

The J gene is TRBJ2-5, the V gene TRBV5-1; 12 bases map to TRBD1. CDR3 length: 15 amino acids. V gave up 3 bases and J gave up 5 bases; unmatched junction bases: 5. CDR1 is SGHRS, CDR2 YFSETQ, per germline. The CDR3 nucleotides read TGCGCCAGCAGCTGGGGGACAGGGGGCGGTGAGACCCAGTACTTC. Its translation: CASSWGTGGGETQYF.

The DNA of the CDR3 is TGTGCCAGCAGTCTCAATGCCCGGGGCAATCAGCCCCAGCATTTT. Translating it yields CASSLNARGNQPQHF. The chain has TRBV6-5 and TRBJ1-5; D not resolved. The V end was cut by 5 bases, the J end by 2 bases, with 13 bases between. The length of the CDR3 is 15 residues. Germline assignment: CDR1 MNHEY and CDR2 SVGAGI.

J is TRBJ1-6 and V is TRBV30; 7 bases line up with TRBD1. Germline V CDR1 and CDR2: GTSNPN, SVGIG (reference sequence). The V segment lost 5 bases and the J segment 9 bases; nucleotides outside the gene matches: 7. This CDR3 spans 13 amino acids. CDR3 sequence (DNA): TGTGCCTGGGACAGGGTAAAAGGTTCACCCCTCCACTTT. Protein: CAWDRVKGSPLHF. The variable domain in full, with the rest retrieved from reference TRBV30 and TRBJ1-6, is SQTIHQWPATLVQPVGSPLSLECTVEGTSNPNLYWYRQAAGRGLQLLFYSVGIGQISSEVPQNLSASRPQDRQFILSSKKLLLSDSGFYLCAWDRVKGSPLHFGNGTRLTVT.